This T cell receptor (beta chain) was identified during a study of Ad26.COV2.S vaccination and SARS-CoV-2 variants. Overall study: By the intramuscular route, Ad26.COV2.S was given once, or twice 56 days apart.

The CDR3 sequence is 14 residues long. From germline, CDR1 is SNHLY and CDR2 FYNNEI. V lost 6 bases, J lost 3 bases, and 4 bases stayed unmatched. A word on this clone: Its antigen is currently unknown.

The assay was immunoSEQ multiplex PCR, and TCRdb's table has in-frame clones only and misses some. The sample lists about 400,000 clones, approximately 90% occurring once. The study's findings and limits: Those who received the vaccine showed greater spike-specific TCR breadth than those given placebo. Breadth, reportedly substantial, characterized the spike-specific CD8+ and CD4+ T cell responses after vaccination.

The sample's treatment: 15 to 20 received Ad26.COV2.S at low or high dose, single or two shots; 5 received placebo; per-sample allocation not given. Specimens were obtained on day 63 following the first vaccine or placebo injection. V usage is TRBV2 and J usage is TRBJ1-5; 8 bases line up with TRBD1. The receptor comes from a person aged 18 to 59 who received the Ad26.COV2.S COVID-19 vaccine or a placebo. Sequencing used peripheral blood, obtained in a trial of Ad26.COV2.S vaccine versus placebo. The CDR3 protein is CASRQGGANQPQHF. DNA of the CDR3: TGTGCCAGCAGACAGGGGGGGGCCAATCAGCCCCAGCATTTT.